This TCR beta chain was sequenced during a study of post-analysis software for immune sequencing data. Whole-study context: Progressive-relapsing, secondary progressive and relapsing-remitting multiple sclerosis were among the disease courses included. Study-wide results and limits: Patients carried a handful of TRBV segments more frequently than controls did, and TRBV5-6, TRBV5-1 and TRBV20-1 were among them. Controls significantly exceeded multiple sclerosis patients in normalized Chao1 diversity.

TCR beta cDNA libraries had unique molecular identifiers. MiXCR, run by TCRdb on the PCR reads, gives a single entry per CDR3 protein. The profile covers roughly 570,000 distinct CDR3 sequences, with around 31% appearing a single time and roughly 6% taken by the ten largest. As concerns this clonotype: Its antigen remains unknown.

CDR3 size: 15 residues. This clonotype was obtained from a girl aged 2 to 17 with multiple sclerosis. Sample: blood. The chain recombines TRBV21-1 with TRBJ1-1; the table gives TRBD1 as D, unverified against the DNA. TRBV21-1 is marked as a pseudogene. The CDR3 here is CASSTQRQGGTEAFF. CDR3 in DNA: TGTGCCAGCAGCACCCAAAGGCAGGGTGGCACTGAAGCTTTCTTT.